Below are 27 T cell receptor beta chains sequenced from a single sample in a study of blood T cell repertoires in COVID-19. Sequencing was performed with immunoSEQ multiplex PCR; in TCRdb, only in-frame clones are kept and a portion is missing. Found here are 110,000 or so clones, over 75% of them singletons; the top ten hold roughly 4.2%. The source material was peripheral blood. These receptors came from a man aged 45-65 years with acute or convalescent COVID-19.

The chain has TRBV7-8 and TRBJ1-3; possibly TRBD1 for D (6 bases). Trimming removed 5 bases at V and 2 bases at J, with 13 bases between. Looked up from germline, CDR1 is SGHVS and CDR2 is FQNEAQ. The CDR3 runs 15 residues. CDR3 residues: CASSHPTGTGNTIYF. The CDR3 region has the DNA TGTGCCAGCAGCCACCCGACAGGAACTGGAAACACCATATATTTT.

V and J are TRBV3-1 (or the pseudogene TRBV3-2) and TRBJ2-2, with 7 bases aligning to TRBD2. V shed 0 bases and J 0 bases; nucleotides not matched to a gene: 4. Germline values: CDR1 LGHDT, CDR2 YNNKEL (reference sequence). This CDR3 is built from 17 residues. CDR3: CASSQDSSGANTGELFF. The CDR3 DNA is TGTGCCAGCAGCCAAGATTCAAGCGGGGCGAACACCGGGGAGCTGTTTTTT.

The chain links TRBV25-1 to TRBJ2-7; the match to TRBD1 covers 7 bases. Germline V lookup: CDR1 MGHDK, CDR2 SYGVNS. The V segment lost 8 bases and the J segment 2 bases; nucleotides outside the gene matches: 3. This CDR3 contains 12 residues. The CDR3 protein is CASWGQTYEQYF. The CDR3 region has the DNA TGTGCCAGCTGGGGACAGACCTACGAGCAGTACTTC.

The CDR3 protein is CASSTRALGLMNTEAFF. In DNA, the CDR3 is TGTGCCAGTAGTACCCGGGCCCTGGGGCTCATGAACACTGAAGCTTTCTTT. The chain uses TRBV19 and TRBJ1-1; TRBD1 is a possible D gene (5 bases). The CDR3 has 17 amino acids. Per germline, CDR1 LNHDA and CDR2 SQIVND (reference sequence). Deletions cut 4 bases from V and 0 bases from J, with 18 bases between.

The CDR3 sequence: CASSPGGRGELFF. CDR3 coding DNA: TGTGCCAGCAGCCCAGGGGGACGGGGGGAGCTGTTTTTT. The chain links TRBV3-1 (or the pseudogene TRBV3-2) to TRBJ2-2; TRBD1 matches 7 bases. Germline lookup yields CDR1 LGHDT and CDR2 YNNKEL (reference sequence). V was pared by 4 bases and J by 8 bases, with 4 bases of the junction left unmatched. The CDR3 extends over 13 amino acids.

This chain links TRBV3-1 (or the pseudogene TRBV3-2) with TRBJ2-7; TRBD2 matches at 10 bases. The ends lost 1 base at V and 6 bases at J; junction bases unmatched: 6. This CDR3 is built from 15 residues. Germline assignment: CDR1 LGHDT and CDR2 YNNKEL (reference sequence). The CDR3 nucleotides are TGTGCCAGCAGCCAAGGTAGCGGGAGGAAAGGCGAGCAGTACTTC. Protein product: CASSQGSGRKGEQYF.

The rearrangement uses TRBV29-1 and TRBJ2-1; the D is unclear. CDR1 SQVTM and CDR2 ANQGSEA come from the germline V gene. V gave up 3 bases and J gave up 3 bases, with 6 bases separating them. The CDR3 runs 12 residues. The CDR3 nucleotides are TGCAGCGTTGATAGTAACTACAATGAGCAGTTCTTC. Encoded protein: CSVDSNYNEQFF.

The CDR3 bases are TGTGCCAGCAGCCTAGCGGGGGGATCCTACGAGCAGTACTTC. Encoded protein: CASSLAGGSYEQYF. V gene TRBV6-5 combines with J gene TRBJ2-7, with 11 bases lining up with TRBD2. Germline V CDR1 and CDR2: MNHEY, SVGAGI. Trimming at V came to 6 bases and at J to 1 base, leaving 2 bases not matched to a gene. The CDR3 consists of 14 residues.

The chain carries TRBV3-1 (or the pseudogene TRBV3-2) and TRBJ1-2, with 7 bases matching TRBD1. Germline V gives CDR1 LGHDT, CDR2 YNNKEL (reference sequence). Unmatched junction bases numbered 10, after V lost 3 bases and J lost 6 bases. The CDR3 runs to 15 residues. The CDR3, as DNA: TGTGCCAGCAGCCAGATCCGGGACAGTAAAGATGGCTACACCTTC. It is translated as CASSQIRDSKDGYTF.

This clone was seen a single time. The rearrangement links TRBV2 to TRBJ1-2; D unresolved. The CDR3 has 13 residues. V lost 1 base and J 8 bases, leaving 11 bases between the germline ends. CDR1 is SNHLY and CDR2 is FYNNEI in the germline V gene. The CDR3 nucleotides are TGTGCCAGCAGTGAAGAAGCCACCGTGGGCTACACCTTC. This sequence encodes CASSEEATVGYTF.

The chain couples TRBV4-2 to TRBJ2-7, with a possible D match to TRBD1 (5 bases). Germline CDR1 is LGHNA and CDR2 is YNFKEQ. CDR3 length equals 11 residues. Trimming stripped 4 bases from V and 7 bases from J, with 8 bases between. The CDR3 nucleotides are TGTGCCAGCAGCCCTGGACAAGAGCAGTACTTC. Translating gives CASSPGQEQYF.

The chain joins TRBV19 to TRBJ2-1; 8 positions agree with TRBD2. V gave up 7 bases and J gave up 4 bases; unmatched junction bases: 6. CDR3 length: 14 amino acids. The germline V gene has CDR1 LNHDA and CDR2 SQIVND (reference sequence). The CDR3 DNA reads as TGTGCCAGTACCGACGGGAGGGGTTACAATGAGCAGTTCTTC. Its protein product is CASTDGRGYNEQFF.

CDR3 sequence (DNA): TGTGCCAGCAGCCACGGGACTAGCGGGAAGCGGAGTACAGATACGCAGTATTTT. Its protein is CASSHGTSGKRSTDTQYF. This sequence joins TRBV11-2 and TRBJ2-3; 13 positions match TRBD2. CDR1 is SGHAT and CDR2 is FQNNGV in the germline V gene. With V trimmed by 5 bases and J by 3 bases, 11 bases remained unmatched. The CDR3 runs 18 residues.

This clone was recorded once. The chain links TRBV25-1 to TRBJ2-3; no clear D. Looked up from germline, CDR1 is MGHDK and CDR2 is SYGVNS. V gave up 5 bases and J gave up 0 bases, with 3 bases separating them. This CDR3 is built from 12 residues. CDR3 DNA sequence: TGTGCCAGCAGTACTAGCACAGATACGCAGTATTTT. This gives the protein CASSTSTDTQYF.

The rearrangement uses TRBV23-1 and TRBJ1-1; no definite D call. TRBV23-1 is marked as an open reading frame, function uncertain. V dropped 3 bases and J dropped 3 bases, with 14 bases sitting between them. The CDR3 loop spans 15 amino acids. Here the CDR3 DNA reads TGCGCCAGCAGTCACCCGCTGGGTCTAGACACTGAAGCTTTCTTT. This translates into CASSHPLGLDTEAFF.

The chain carries TRBV28 and TRBJ2-1, with 14 nucleotides matching TRBD2. This CDR3 has 19 residues. The germline V gene has CDR1 MDHEN and CDR2 SYDVKM. The V segment lost 6 bases and the J segment 8 bases; nucleotides outside the gene matches: 18. DNA of the CDR3: TGTGCCAGCAGCATAAGTGGGGTAGGACTAGCGGGAGGAAACTATGAGCAGTTCTTC. Translation gives CASSISGVGLAGGNYEQFF.

V gene TRBV5-4 combines with J gene TRBJ2-7, with TRBD2 identical over 8 bases. V gave up 5 bases and J gave up 0 bases; unmatched junction bases: 4. Germline V CDR1 and CDR2: SGHNT, YYREEE (reference sequence). The CDR3 covers 14 residues. The CDR3 sequence: CASRPGLDSYEQYF. For the CDR3, the DNA is TGTGCCAGCAGGCCGGGACTAGACTCCTACGAGCAGTACTTC.

The chain links TRBV27 to TRBJ1-5; D ambiguous. The V end was cut by 3 bases, the J end by 9 bases, with 15 bases between. This CDR3 contains 14 residues. Germline loops: CDR1 MNHEY, CDR2 SMNVEV (reference sequence). The CDR3 sequence is CASSFGSGERPQHF. The DNA of the CDR3 is TGTGCCAGCAGTTTTGGCTCCGGGGAGCGGCCCCAGCATTTT.

This clone was recorded only once. The CDR3 spells CASSIERWRGGLYEQYF. CDR3 in DNA: TGTGCCAGTAGTATAGAACGGTGGCGGGGGGGCCTCTACGAGCAGTACTTC. The chain uses TRBV19 and TRBJ2-7, with 9 bases fitting TRBD2. The germline CDR1 and CDR2 sequences are LNHDA and SQIVND (reference sequence). The CDR3 loop spans 17 amino acids. Trimming at V came to 0 bases and at J to 3 bases, leaving 9 bases not matched to a gene.

The CDR3 region has the DNA TGTGCCAGCAGTACCGGACAGGAAACAGATACGCAGTATTTT. Its translation: CASSTGQETDTQYF. This chain joins TRBV27 and TRBJ2-3; 7 nucleotides match TRBD1. Per the germline V gene, CDR1 is MNHEY and CDR2 is SMNVEV (reference sequence). J lost 3 bases, V lost 5 bases, and 5 bases had no gene match. The CDR3 totals 14 residues.

This clone was seen once. The V gene is TRBV3-1 (or the pseudogene TRBV3-2), the J gene TRBJ1-5; TRBD1 might be the D (6 bases). Germline CDR1 and CDR2: LGHDT and YNNKEL (reference sequence). The CDR3 length is 14 residues. V shed 4 bases and J shed 1 base, with 8 bases lying between them. The CDR3 bases are TGTGCCAGCAGCCCCGGGACAAGCAATCAGCCCCAGCATTTT. Encoded protein: CASSPGTSNQPQHF.

The CDR3 region is CASSLSGGRGRHSYEQYF. CDR3 coding DNA: TGTGCCAGCTCTCTCTCGGGGGGGCGGGGACGCCACTCCTACGAGCAGTACTTC. The gene calls are TRBV18 and TRBJ2-7, with 8 bases aligning to TRBD2. CDR1 is KGHSH and CDR2 is LQKENI in the germline V gene. CDR3 size: 18 residues. V dropped 6 bases and J dropped 0; count of bases not matched to a gene: 16.

The V call is TRBV6-6, the J call TRBJ1-1, with 9 positions matching TRBD1. Per germline, CDR1 MNHNY and CDR2 SVGAGI (reference sequence). J was trimmed by 4 bases and V by 6 bases; bases with no gene match: 3. CDR3 length equals 13 residues. In DNA form, the CDR3 reads TGTGCCAGCAGGACAGGGGGAGGCACTGAAGCTTTCTTT. Its translation is CASRTGGGTEAFF.

The chain has TRBV5-4 and TRBJ1-1; D unclear. The CDR3 runs to 13 residues. V lost 0 bases to trimming and J lost 5 bases, with 8 bases between them. CDR1 SGHNT and CDR2 YYREEE come from the germline V gene (reference sequence). This chain's CDR3 is CASSLGSRTEAFF. CDR3 coding DNA: TGTGCCAGCAGCTTGGGGTCGCGGACTGAAGCTTTCTTT. The full variable domain, with the rest looked up from reference TRBV5-4 and TRBJ1-1, is ETGVTQSPTHLIKTRGQQVTLRCSSQSGHNTVSWYQQALGQGPQFIFQYYREEENGRGNFPPRFSGLQFPNYSSELNVNALELDDSALYLCASSLGSRTEAFFGQGTRLTVV.

The genes are TRBV7-9 and TRBJ2-3, with TRBD2 identical over 7 bases. Germline loops: CDR1 SEHNR, CDR2 FQNEAQ (reference sequence). This CDR3 comprises 16 residues. V trimming: 6 bases; J trimming: 6 bases; junction bases outside the gene matches: 15. The CDR3 DNA is TGTGCCAGCAGTATCCTCTTGGCGGGAGCGTTCGATACGCAGTATTTT. Protein product: CASSILLAGAFDTQYF. The full variable domain, completed using reference TRBV7-9 and TRBJ2-3, is DTGVSQNPRHKITKRGQNVTFRCDPISEHNRLYWYRQTLGQGPEFLTYFQNEAQLEKSRLLSDRFSAERPKGSFSTLEIQRTEQGDSAMYLCASSILLAGAFDTQYFGPGTRLTVL.

The V gene is TRBV6-1, the J gene TRBJ1-1, with a possible D match to TRBD1 (5 bases). The CDR3 spans 15 residues. V was pared by 0 bases and J by 6 bases, with 14 bases between. CDR1 MNHNS and CDR2 SASEGT come from the germline V gene. DNA of the CDR3: TGTGCCAGCAGTGAAGCGCAGGGTGAAGTTTCTGAAGCTTTCTTT. Protein sequence: CASSEAQGEVSEAFF.

As regards this clone: This sample includes further DNA sequences coding for the same CDR3. The chain combines TRBV9 with TRBJ1-6; tentative D call: TRBD1 (5 bases). Trimming left V 2 bases short and J 8 bases short, with 11 bases between. Germline loops: CDR1 SGDLS, CDR2 YYNGEE. The CDR3 has 14 amino acids. CDR3 sequence: CASSVGGLYSPLHF. The CDR3 bases are TGTGCCAGCAGCGTGGGGGGGTTGTATTCACCCCTCCACTTT.